Shown below are 17 T cell receptor beta chains from a single sample sequenced in a study of radiotherapy plus CTLA-4 blockade in lung cancer. The method was immunoSEQ multiplex PCR; TCRdb's version includes in-frame clones alone and lacks a portion of them. The sample gives about 68,000 clones, roughly 85% of which show up once; roughly 10% is in the top ten. Here the sequenced sample was peripheral blood, taken from a patient treated with radiotherapy plus ipilimumab. The source of these receptors is a human donor with non-small cell lung cancer who had a complete response to radiotherapy plus ipilimumab.

The chain uses TRBV7-2 and TRBJ2-7; 9 nucleotides align to TRBD1. CDR3 length: 13 residues. CDR1 and CDR2 (germline): SGHTA, FQGNSA. CDR3 loop: CASSSGQGDEQCV. The DNA of the CDR3 is TGTGCCAGCAGCTCGGGACAGGGCGACGAGCAGTGCGTC.

The chain has TRBV6-1 and TRBJ2-7, with no clear D. CDR3 length: 13 amino acids. V dropped 2 bases and J dropped 4 bases, with 9 bases sitting between them. Germline CDR1 reads MNHNS; CDR2 reads SASEGT. The CDR3 bases are TGTGCCAGCAGTGAATTGGACGGTTACGAGCAGTACGTC. It encodes CASSELDGYEQYV.

V usage is TRBV11-3 and J usage is TRBJ2-3, with D tentatively TRBD1 (6 bases). Trimming cost V 4 bases and J 8 bases, with 13 bases left between them. Germline V gene sequence: CDR1 SGHNT, CDR2 YENEEA. This CDR3 region has 13 residues. In DNA, the CDR3 is TGTGCCAGCAGCTCTTATATAGGGGGTACGCAGTATTTT. It specifies CASSSYIGGTQYF.

The chain is built from TRBV7-2 and TRBJ2-7; 9 bases are shared with TRBD1. Germline assignment: CDR1 SGHTA and CDR2 FQGNSA. This CDR3 is built from 15 residues. The V and J ends lost 5 bases and 5 bases, in that order; junction bases with no gene match: 10. CDR3: CASSDRDRVFHEQYF. The CDR3 coding sequence is TGTGCCAGCAGCGACCGGGACAGGGTCTTTCACGAGCAGTACTTC.

V and J are TRBV6-5 and TRBJ2-3, with TRBD2 matching 7 bases. Trimming at V came to 2 bases and at J to 2 bases, leaving 7 bases not matched to a gene. The CDR3 is 16 residues long. Germline CDR1 is MNHEY and CDR2 is SVGAGI. The CDR3 protein is CASSYGRGKHTDTQYF. CDR3 nucleotides: TGTGCCAGCAGTTACGGGCGGGGGAAGCACACAGATACGCAGTATTTT.

The chain is built from TRBV5-1 and TRBJ1-2; D may be TRBD1 (6 bases). Germline CDR1 is SGHRS and CDR2 is YFSETQ. Trimming left V 0 bases short and J 2 bases short, with 8 bases between. CDR3 length: 14 amino acids. In nucleotides, the CDR3 is TGCGCCAGCAGCTTGGCCGACAGGAACTATGGCTACACCTTC. Protein sequence: CASSLADRNYGYTF.

The rearrangement links TRBV12-5 to TRBJ1-5, with 11 bases matching TRBD1. Trimming cost V 7 bases and J 5 bases; bases outside gene matches: 7. CDR1 and CDR2 (germline): LGHNT, FRNRAP. The CDR3 length is 15 residues. CDR3 residues: CASAVDRGPDQPQHF. In DNA, the CDR3 is TGTGCTAGTGCCGTGGACAGGGGGCCAGATCAGCCCCAGCATTTT.

The rearrangement joins TRBV6-5 to TRBJ1-4; 8 bases map to TRBD1. Looked up from germline, CDR1 is MNHEY and CDR2 is SVGAGI. The CDR3 contains 15 residues. The trim removed 5 bases at V and 9 bases at J, leaving 11 bases unmatched. CDR3 loop: CASSRTTGEVKKLFF. CDR3 nucleotide sequence: TGTGCCAGCAGTCGAACGACAGGGGAGGTGAAAAAACTGTTTTTT.

This clone was counted a few times. This chain links TRBV27 with TRBJ2-3, with TRBD1 matching over 10 bases. Germline-derived CDR1 and CDR2 are MNHEY and SMNVEV (reference sequence). V shed 6 bases, J shed 7 bases, and the junction held 7 bases outside the gene matches. This CDR3 is built from 14 residues. The CDR3 nucleotides are TGTGCCAGCAGGCTAGGACAGGGGGGAAATACGCAGTATTTT. Translated: CASRLGQGGNTQYF.

This CDR3 is CASSLEFATGADYGYTF. CDR3 nucleotides: TGTGCCAGCAGCTTAGAGTTTGCGACAGGGGCGGACTATGGCTACACCTTC. The V gene is TRBV7-9, the J gene TRBJ1-2; 8 bases match TRBD1. Per germline, CDR1 SEHNR and CDR2 FQNEAQ (reference sequence). V dropped 1 base and J dropped 3; count of bases not matched to a gene: 10. CDR3 length: 17 amino acids. The full variable domain, with the rest looked up from reference TRBV7-9 and TRBJ1-2, is DTGVSQNPRHKITKRGQNVTFRCDPISEHNRLYWYRQTLGQGPEFLTYFQNEAQLEKSRLLSDRFSAERPKGSFSTLEIQRTEQGDSAMYLCASSLEFATGADYGYTFGSGTRLTVV.

The rearrangement links TRBV6-5 to TRBJ1-3; D not certain. Trimming took off 7 bases at V and 0 bases at J, with 7 bases between the two ends. CDR1 and CDR2 from the germline V gene are MNHEY and SVGAGI. This CDR3 is 13 amino acids long. The CDR3 sequence is CASNDGSGNTIYF. The CDR3 DNA reads TGTGCCAGCAATGACGGCTCTGGAAACACCATATATTTT.

The chain recombines TRBV11-3 with TRBJ2-4; TRBD2 is a possible D gene (5 bases). V was shortened by 5 bases and J by 6 bases, with 17 bases between the two germline ends. The CDR3 runs to 15 residues. Germline V gene data show CDR1 as SGHNT and CDR2 as YENEEA. This CDR3 reads CASSPARGQLNIQYF. CDR3 coding DNA: TGTGCCAGCAGCCCAGCGAGAGGGCAACTAAACATTCAGTACTTC.

This clone was picked up a small number of times. The V and J genes are TRBV7-6 and TRBJ2-2; D possibly corresponds to TRBD2 (5 bases). V was clipped by 1 base and J by 5 bases, with 8 bases between them. The CDR3 covers 14 residues. CDR1 and CDR2 (germline): SGHVS, FNYEAQ. The CDR3 DNA reads TGTGCCAGCAGCTTAGGGCAGCGGACCGGGGAGCTGTTTTTT. Translating it yields CASSLGQRTGELFF. The full variable domain, with the rest looked up from reference TRBV7-6 and TRBJ2-2, is GAGVSQSPRYKVTKRGQDVALRCDPISGHVSLYWYRQALGQGPEFLTYFNYEAQQDKSGLPNDRFSAERPEGSISTLTIQRTEQRDSAMYRCASSLGQRTGELFFGEGSRLTVL.

V is TRBV7-2 and J is TRBJ2-4; D may be TRBD1 (5 bases). This CDR3 is built from 14 residues. V gave up 1 base and J gave up 5 bases, with 9 bases separating them. Looked up from germline, CDR1 is SGHTA and CDR2 is FQGNSA. CDR3 DNA: TGTGCCAGCAGCTTAGGTGGACAACAAAACATTCAGTACTTC. This translates into CASSLGGQQNIQYF.

The V and J genes are TRBV11-3 and TRBJ1-1; D is unclear. This CDR3 contains 12 residues. V shed 4 bases and J shed 5 bases, with 8 bases lying between them. The germline CDR1 and CDR2 sequences are SGHNT and YENEEA. CDR3 in amino acids: CASSSSGTEAFF. The CDR3 bases are TGTGCCAGCAGCTCATCGGGGACTGAAGCTTTCTTT.

V gene TRBV29-1 combines with J gene TRBJ2-2; no firm D call. Germline CDR1 SQVTM, CDR2 ANQGSEA. Trimming pared 1 base from V and 7 bases from J, leaving 10 bases between. There are 13 residues in the CDR3. For the CDR3, the DNA is TGCAGCGTTGAAGGGGCCGGCAACGGGGAGCTGTTTTTT. Translated, it gives CSVEGAGNGELFF.

The chain recombines TRBV9 with TRBJ2-2, with D unclear. V lost 4 bases and J 1 base, leaving 5 bases between the germline ends. This CDR3 is built from 13 residues. The germline V gene encodes CDR1 SGDLS and CDR2 YYNGEE. CDR3 loop: CASSTENTGELFF. The CDR3 nucleotides are TGTGCCAGCAGCACCGAGAACACCGGGGAGCTGTTTTTT.